This T cell receptor beta chain was sequenced during a study of blood T cell repertoires in COVID-19 (dated by TCRdb to 2018 to 2021). The study in broad terms: Samples covering the acute and convalescent phases of COVID-19 were provided by collaborators in the United States, Italy and Spain. HLA class I and class II types, where available, came from metadata supplied by the sample provider rather than from assay-based typing. The samples were drawn from two sources: the first 160 participants of the ongoing ImmuneRACE study, and 1,000 to 1,500 subjects contributed by 6 global collaborators. The material from the prospective study consisted of cDNA or gDNA derived from T cells, B-cell-depleted T cells, or PBMCs. The dataset comprised deeply sampled blood TCRbeta repertoires from subjects exposed to, actively infected with, or recovered from COVID-19. Nearly every sample came with metadata listing a de-identified subject ID, COVID-19 status, age in years and sex. The repertoires were made available in a free public database intended to serve as a resource for research on the immune response to SARS-CoV-2. Findings and caveats that apply to the study as a whole: The quantity of clinical and demographic metadata differed by source and by participant and was supplied without curation.

TCRbeta CDR3 regions were amplified from genomic DNA by means of the immunoSEQ Assay, a bias-controlled multiplex PCR. Processing in the source paper ran as follows. Nucleated cell counts per sample were estimated from amplification of reference gene primers within the assay. To quantify the absolute abundance of each unique TCRbeta CDR3 rearrangement, sequence reads were collapsed and filtered. For each sample, productive Simpson clonality was calculated as the square root of Simpson's diversity index over productive rearrangements. The immuneACCESS repertoire file appears here via TCRdb, limited to in-frame rearrangements. These files lack a portion of the clones; in checked studies, under half of the deficit traces to unresolved V genes, and the cause of the others is not known. V and J calls and clone size are those listed in that table; D and trimming were worked out from the DNA. The sample table holds 300,000 to 400,000 clones, of which 85% to 95% were seen once. Of the sample, less than 4% falls within the top ten clones.

Participants in the prospective study were enrolled through a virtual design, were aged about 18 to 90 years, and lived in about two dozen United States geographic areas. To assign participants to cohorts, the prospective study relied on clinical history that participants themselves reported in a screening survey and a study questionnaire. Exposed participants had been in contact, within 2 weeks of entering the study, with a person who had a PCR-confirmed or clinician-diagnosed case of COVID-19. Mobile phlebotomists in the prospective study collected whole blood, serum and a nasopharyngeal or oropharyngeal swab from every participant. Prospective study participants could optionally give additional blood draws and questionnaires over an approximately two-month period. Blood samples from the prospective study were shipped frozen or at room temperature prior to DNA extraction. As to this clone: Its antigen target is currently unknown. No base quality information exists; no much larger clone differs at one position.

CDR1 and CDR2 were assigned from the germline V gene as SGHRS and YFSETQ. From the cysteine through the phenylalanine, the CDR3 covers 19 amino acids. Only CDR3 DNA remains: 57 bases, in frame from the first base. Trimming accounts for 0 bases at V and 2 bases at J, while the number of junction bases matched to no gene is 15. The specimen was PBMCs or T cells enriched from blood (not recorded which). The source of this sequence is a woman aged 25-40 years who had been exposed to COVID-19. The sequence joins TRBV5-1 to TRBJ2-3, and 7 junction bases match TRBD2. The CDR3 reads as follows: CASSLALPSSGLFTDTQYF. The base sequence is TGCGCCAGCAGCTTGGCCCTTCCGTCTAGCGGCCTCTTCACAGATACGCAGTATTTT.